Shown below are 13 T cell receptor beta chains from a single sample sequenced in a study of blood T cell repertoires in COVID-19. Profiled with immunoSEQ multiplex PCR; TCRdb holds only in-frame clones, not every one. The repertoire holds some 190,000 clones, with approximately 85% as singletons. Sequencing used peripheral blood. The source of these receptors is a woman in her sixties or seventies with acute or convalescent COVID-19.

DNA of the CDR3: TGTGCCACCAGCAGAGGGAGTAGCAGATCGTTCCAAGAGACCCAGTACTTC. This codes for CATSRGSSRSFQETQYF. This chain uses TRBV15 with TRBJ2-5, with no clear D. Germline assignment: CDR1 LNHNV and CDR2 YYDKDF (reference sequence). The CDR3 length is 17 residues. The V and J ends lost 1 base and 1 base respectively, with 16 bases between them.

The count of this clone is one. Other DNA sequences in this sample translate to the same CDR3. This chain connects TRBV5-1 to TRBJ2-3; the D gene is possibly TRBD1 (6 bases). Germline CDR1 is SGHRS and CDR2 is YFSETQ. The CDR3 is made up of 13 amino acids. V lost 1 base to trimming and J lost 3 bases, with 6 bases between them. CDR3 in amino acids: CASSLQGTDTQYF. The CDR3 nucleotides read TGCGCCAGCAGCTTGCAGGGGACAGATACGCAGTATTTT.

The DNA of the CDR3 is TGTGCCAGTACCACCGCGTCGGGGGGCCTGGGCAATCAGCCCCAGCATTTT. Translation gives CASTTASGGLGNQPQHF. This sequence joins TRBV19 and TRBJ1-5, with D perhaps matching TRBD1 (6 bases). V lost 7 bases and J 2 bases, leaving 21 bases between the germline ends. Germline CDR1 and CDR2: LNHDA and SQIVND (reference sequence). The CDR3 is 17 residues long. The variable domain in full, with the rest retrieved from reference TRBV19 and TRBJ1-5, is DGGITQSPKYLFRKEGQNVTLSCEQNLNHDAMYWYRQDPGQGLRLIYYSQIVNDFQKGDIAEGYSVSREKKESFPLTVTSAQKNPTAFYLCASTTASGGLGNQPQHFGDGTRLSIL.

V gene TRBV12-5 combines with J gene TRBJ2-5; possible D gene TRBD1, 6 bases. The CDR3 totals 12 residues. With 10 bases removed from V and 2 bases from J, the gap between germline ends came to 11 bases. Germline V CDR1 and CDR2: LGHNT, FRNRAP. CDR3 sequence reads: CATSDRQETQYF. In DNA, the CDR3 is TGTGCTACCTCGGACAGACAAGAGACCCAGTACTTC.

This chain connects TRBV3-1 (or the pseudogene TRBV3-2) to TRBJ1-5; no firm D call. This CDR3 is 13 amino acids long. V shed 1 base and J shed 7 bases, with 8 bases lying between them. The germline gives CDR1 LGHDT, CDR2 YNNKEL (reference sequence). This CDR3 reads CASSQGMGQPQHF. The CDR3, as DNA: TGTGCCAGCAGCCAAGGGATGGGCCAGCCCCAGCATTTT.

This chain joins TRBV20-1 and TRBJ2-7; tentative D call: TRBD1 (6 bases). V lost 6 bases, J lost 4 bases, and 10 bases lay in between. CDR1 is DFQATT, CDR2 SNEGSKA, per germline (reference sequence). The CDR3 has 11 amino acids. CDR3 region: CSAKGGYEQYF. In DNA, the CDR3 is TGCAGTGCCAAAGGGGGTTACGAGCAGTACTTC.

CDR3 sequence: CASSLTGDTGANVLTF. In DNA, the CDR3 is TGTGCCAGCAGCCTAACAGGGGATACTGGGGCCAACGTCCTGACTTTC. The chain couples TRBV9 to TRBJ2-6; 7 nucleotides align to TRBD1. The CDR3 contains 16 residues. Trimming at V came to 4 bases and at J to 2 bases, leaving 6 bases not matched to a gene. Germline CDR1 is SGDLS and CDR2 is YYNGEE.

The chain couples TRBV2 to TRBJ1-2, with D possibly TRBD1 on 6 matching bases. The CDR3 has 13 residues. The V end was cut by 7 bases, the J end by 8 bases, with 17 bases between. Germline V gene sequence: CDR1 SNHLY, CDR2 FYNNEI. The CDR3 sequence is CASTQTGLRGYTF. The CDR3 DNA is TGTGCCAGCACCCAGACAGGATTAAGGGGCTACACCTTC.

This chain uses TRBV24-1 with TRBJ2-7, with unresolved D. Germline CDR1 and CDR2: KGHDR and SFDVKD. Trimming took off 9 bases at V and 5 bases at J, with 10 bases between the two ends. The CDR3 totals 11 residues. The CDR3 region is CATGHWDEQYF. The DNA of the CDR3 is TGTGCCACCGGGCACTGGGACGAGCAGTACTTC.

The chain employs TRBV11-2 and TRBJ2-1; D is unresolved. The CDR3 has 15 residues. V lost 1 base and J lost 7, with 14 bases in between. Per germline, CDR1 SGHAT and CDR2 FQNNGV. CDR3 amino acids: CASSLGAYATNEQFF. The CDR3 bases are TGTGCCAGCAGCTTAGGGGCGTACGCAACGAATGAGCAGTTCTTC.

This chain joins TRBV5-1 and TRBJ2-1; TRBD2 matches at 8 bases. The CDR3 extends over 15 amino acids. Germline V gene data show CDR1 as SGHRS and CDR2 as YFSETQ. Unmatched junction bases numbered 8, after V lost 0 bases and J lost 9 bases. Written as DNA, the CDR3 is TGCGCCAGCAGCTTGGATGGGGGCGCGGGAGGTGAGCAGTTCTTC. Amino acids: CASSLDGGAGGEQFF.

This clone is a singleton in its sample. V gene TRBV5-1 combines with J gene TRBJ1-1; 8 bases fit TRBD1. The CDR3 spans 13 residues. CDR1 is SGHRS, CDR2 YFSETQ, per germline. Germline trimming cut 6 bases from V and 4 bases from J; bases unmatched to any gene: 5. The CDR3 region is CASNEQGGTEAFF. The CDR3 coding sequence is TGCGCCAGCAACGAACAGGGGGGCACTGAAGCTTTCTTT.

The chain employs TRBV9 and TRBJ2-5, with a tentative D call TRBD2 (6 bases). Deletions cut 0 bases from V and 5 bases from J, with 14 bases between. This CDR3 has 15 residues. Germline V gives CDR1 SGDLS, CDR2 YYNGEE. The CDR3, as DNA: TGTGCCAGCAGCGTAGGGCCTGACGCGGGGGAGACCCAGTACTTC. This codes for CASSVGPDAGETQYF.